This TCR beta chain was found in a study of blood T cell repertoires in COVID-19. About the study: The United States, Italy and Spain supplied acute and convalescent COVID-19 samples.

V lost 6 bases to trimming and J lost 11 bases; unmatched junction nucleotides: 23. The CDR3 extends over 17 amino acids. Germline V gene sequence: CDR1 SGHTA, CDR2 FQGNSA. As originally analysed: Using reference gene primer amplification, nucleated cell counts were estimated. Some clones are missing from TCRdb's copy, which holds only in-frame ones; the method was immunoSEQ multiplex PCR. For V, J and clone size, that table is used; D and trimming come from the DNA. The sample has 300,000 to 400,000 clones; about 93% are singletons. Sequenced material: peripheral blood. The receptor comes from a woman between 18 and 30 years old who had recovered from COVID-19. The chain carries TRBV7-2 and TRBJ2-3; 7 bases line up with TRBD2. The CDR3: CASSLRTTSSRGVEQYF. Here the CDR3 DNA reads TGTGCCAGCAGTTTACGTACGACTAGCTCTCGAGGTGTAGAGCAGTATTTT.